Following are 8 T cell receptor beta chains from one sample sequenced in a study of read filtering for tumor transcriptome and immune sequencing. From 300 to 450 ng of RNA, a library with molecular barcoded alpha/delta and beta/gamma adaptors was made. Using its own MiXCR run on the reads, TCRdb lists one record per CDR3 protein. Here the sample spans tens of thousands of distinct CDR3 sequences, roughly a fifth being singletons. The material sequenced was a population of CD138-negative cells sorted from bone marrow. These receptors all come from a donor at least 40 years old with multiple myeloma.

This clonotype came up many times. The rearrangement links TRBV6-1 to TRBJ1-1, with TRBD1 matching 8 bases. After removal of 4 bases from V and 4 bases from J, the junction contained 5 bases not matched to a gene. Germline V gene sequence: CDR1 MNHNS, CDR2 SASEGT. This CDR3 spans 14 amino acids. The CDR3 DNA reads TGTGCCAGCAGTGGGACAGGGCCGGGCACTGAAGCTTTCTTT. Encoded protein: CASSGTGPGTEAFF.

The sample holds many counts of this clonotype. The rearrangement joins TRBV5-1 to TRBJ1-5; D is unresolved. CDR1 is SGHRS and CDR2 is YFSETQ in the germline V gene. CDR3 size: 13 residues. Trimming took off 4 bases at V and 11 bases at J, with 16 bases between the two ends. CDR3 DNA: TGCGCCAGCAGCAGAGACGGAGACATGGCCCAGCATTTT. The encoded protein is CASSRDGDMAQHF.

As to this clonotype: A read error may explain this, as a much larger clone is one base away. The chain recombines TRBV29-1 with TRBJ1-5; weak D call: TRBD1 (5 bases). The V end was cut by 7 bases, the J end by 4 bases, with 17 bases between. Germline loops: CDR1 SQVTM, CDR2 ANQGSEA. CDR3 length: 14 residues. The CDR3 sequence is CSAGRQGGNQPQHF. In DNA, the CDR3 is TGCAGCGCTGGCAGGCAGGGTGGTAATCAGCCCCAGCATTTT.

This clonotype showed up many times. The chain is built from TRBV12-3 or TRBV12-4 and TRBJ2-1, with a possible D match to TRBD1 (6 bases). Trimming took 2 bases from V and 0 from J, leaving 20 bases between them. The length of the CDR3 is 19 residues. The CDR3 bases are TGTGCCAGCAGTTTATATCCAGGGGCCCTAGGAAGCTCCTACAATGAGCAGTTCTTC. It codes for CASSLYPGALGSSYNEQFF.

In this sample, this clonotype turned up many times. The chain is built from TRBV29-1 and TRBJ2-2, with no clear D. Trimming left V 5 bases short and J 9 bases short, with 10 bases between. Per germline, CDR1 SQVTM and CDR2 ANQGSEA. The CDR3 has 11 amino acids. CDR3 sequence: CSVTTGWELFF. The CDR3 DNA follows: TGCAGCGTTACGACGGGCTGGGAGCTGTTTTTT.

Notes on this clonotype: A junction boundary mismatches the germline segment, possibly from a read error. CDR3 DNA sequence: TGTGCCGGCAGTCGAGTTGAGCAGTTCTTC. As protein: CAGSRVEQFF. The chain couples TRBV12-3 or TRBV12-4 to TRBJ2-1; D not resolved. The CDR3 extends over 10 amino acids.

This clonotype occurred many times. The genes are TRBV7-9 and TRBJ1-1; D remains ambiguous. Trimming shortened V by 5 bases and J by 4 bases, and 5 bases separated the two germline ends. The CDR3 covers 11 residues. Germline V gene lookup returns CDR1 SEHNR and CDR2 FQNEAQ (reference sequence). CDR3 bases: TGTGCCAGCAGCACGAGCACTGAAGCTTTCTTT. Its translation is CASSTSTEAFF.

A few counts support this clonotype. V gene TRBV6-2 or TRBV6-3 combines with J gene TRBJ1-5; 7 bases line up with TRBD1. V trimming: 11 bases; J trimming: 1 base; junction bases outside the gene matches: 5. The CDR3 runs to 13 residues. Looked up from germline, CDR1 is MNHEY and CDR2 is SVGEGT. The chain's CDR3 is CAAKQGSNQPQHF. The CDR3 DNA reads TGTGCCGCCAAACAGGGGAGCAATCAGCCCCAGCATTTT.